What follows are 11 T cell receptor beta chains derived from one specimen sequenced in a study of OX40 agonist ivuxolimab in advanced cancers. The library relied on the immunoSEQ multiplex PCR assay. What TCRdb holds here is the immuneACCESS table cut down to in-frame rearrangements. Part of the clones is not present; checked against another copy, under half of the missing clones reflect an unresolved V gene, and the others are unexplained. The sample records tens of thousands of clones, over 80% of which are singletons. The biggest ten clones account for 13% to 15% of the sample. Source: CD4+ or CD8+ T cells sorted from blood, taken in a trial of the OX40 agonist ivuxolimab. All receptors come from an adult with an advanced solid tumor such as melanoma, head and neck, liver or kidney cancer.

The chain employs TRBV4-2 and TRBJ1-1, with D hard to call. The CDR3 consists of 12 residues. Germline V gene data show CDR1 as LGHNA and CDR2 as YNFKEQ. V lost 0 bases and J lost 5, with 4 bases in between. The CDR3 nucleotides read TGTGCCAGCAGCCAAGATGCGACTGAAGCTTTCTTT. Its translation: CASSQDATEAFF.

J is TRBJ2-1 and V is TRBV28; no definite D call. This CDR3 has 13 amino acids. Germline V gene lookup returns CDR1 MDHEN and CDR2 SYDVKM. Trimming left V 4 bases short and J 0 bases short, with 4 bases between. The CDR3 DNA reads as TGTGCCAGCAGTTCATGCTCCTACAATGAGCAGTTCTTC. Its protein product is CASSSCSYNEQFF.

This chain uses TRBV12-1 with TRBJ2-7; TRBD2, the table's D call, was not compared with the DNA. TRBV12-1 is recorded as a pseudogene. The CDR3 is 14 amino acids. CDR3 protein: CASMEAATSYEQYF. The CDR3 DNA reads TGTGCCAGCATGGAAGCGGCTACCTCCTACGAGCAGTACTTC.

J is TRBJ1-4 and V is TRBV10-3; D gene ambiguous. This CDR3 has 12 amino acids. V was trimmed by 0 bases and J by 6 bases, leaving 2 bases between them. CDR1 is ENHRY and CDR2 is SYGVKD in the germline V gene. CDR3 bases: TGTGCCATCAGTGAGTCAGATGAAAAACTGTTTTTT. Translation gives CAISESDEKLFF.

The J gene is TRBJ1-3, the V gene TRBV9; D call uncertain. Between the trimmed V and J ends, which lost 3 bases and 4 bases, there was a span of 11 bases. The CDR3 totals 14 residues. CDR1 is SGDLS, CDR2 YYNGEE, per germline. The CDR3 region is CASSETDSGNTIYF. CDR3 nucleotide sequence: TGTGCCAGCAGCGAGACCGATTCAGGAAACACCATATATTTT.

The genes are TRBV7-9 and TRBJ2-2; D unclear. CDR3 length: 12 residues. V was clipped by 5 bases and J by 7 bases, with 8 bases between them. Germline CDR1 is SEHNR and CDR2 is FQNEAQ (reference sequence). CDR3 loop: CASSLPLGELFF. In DNA, the CDR3 is TGTGCCAGCAGCCTACCACTCGGGGAGCTGTTTTTT. The full variable domain, its missing parts supplied by reference TRBV7-9 and TRBJ2-2, is DTGVSQNPRHKITKRGQNVTFRCDPISEHNRLYWYRQTLGQGPEFLTYFQNEAQLEKSRLLSDRFSAERPKGSFSTLEIQRTEQGDSAMYLCASSLPLGELFFGEGSRLTVL.

This chain uses TRBV7-6 with TRBJ1-1; D remains unclear. This CDR3 has 11 residues. The V end was cut by 4 bases, the J end by 8 bases, with 8 bases between. Germline V gene sequence: CDR1 SGHVS, CDR2 FNYEAQ. This CDR3 reads CASSSGSEAFF. CDR3 bases: TGTGCCAGCAGCTCCGGGAGCGAAGCTTTCTTT.

The chain joins TRBV7-9 to TRBJ1-3; D is possibly TRBD1 (5 bases). Germline V gene data show CDR1 as SEHNR and CDR2 as FQNEAQ (reference sequence). Trimming stripped 9 bases from V and 4 bases from J, with 19 bases between. The CDR3 is 15 amino acids. This CDR3 reads CASSSGGTQGNTIYF. CDR3 bases: TGTGCCAGTTCATCGGGAGGGACCCAGGGAAACACCATATATTTT.

V and J are TRBV7-9 and TRBJ2-1; tentatively, D is TRBD2 (5 bases). V was trimmed by 6 bases and J by 0 bases, leaving 12 bases between them. Germline lookup yields CDR1 SEHNR and CDR2 FQNEAQ (reference sequence). The CDR3 has 15 residues. The CDR3 loop reads CASSASGSSYNEQFF. CDR3 in DNA: TGTGCCAGCAGTGCCTCGGGAAGCTCCTACAATGAGCAGTTCTTC.

The CDR3 spells CSAEVADSYNEQFF. CDR3 sequence (DNA): TGCAGCGCCGAGGTAGCGGACTCCTACAATGAGCAGTTCTTC. This sequence joins TRBV29-1 and TRBJ2-1, with TRBD2 as a possible D gene (6 bases). CDR1 and CDR2 (germline): SQVTM, ANQGSEA. V was shortened by 7 bases and J by 0 bases, with 13 bases between the two germline ends. The CDR3 contains 14 residues.

The chain joins TRBV7-3 to TRBJ2-3; 10 nucleotides agree with TRBD2. The CDR3 is 15 amino acids. The germline V gene has CDR1 SGHTA and CDR2 FQGTGA. V shed 5 bases, J shed 3 bases, and the junction held 5 bases outside the gene matches. This CDR3 reads CASSTGTSETDTQYF. In nucleotides, the CDR3 is TGTGCCAGCAGCACAGGGACTAGCGAAACAGATACGCAGTATTTT.